The 30 T cell receptor beta chains listed next were all sequenced from one sample in a study of control samples from healthy donors and cancer patients. Data came from immunoSEQ multiplex PCR; TCRdb stores just in-frame clones and leaves some out. The sample includes 90,000 to 130,000 clones, approximately 80% seen only once; the top ten take roughly 6.5%. Sequences were obtained from blood. All receptors derive from a man between 18 and 29 years old in good health.

The chain carries TRBV11-2 and TRBJ1-4; 11 bases are a match to TRBD1. Germline assignment: CDR1 SGHAT and CDR2 FQNNGV. Trimming cost V 5 bases and J 7 bases; bases outside gene matches: 3. The CDR3 is made up of 14 amino acids. The CDR3 loop is CASSRDRGFEKLFF. The CDR3, as DNA: TGTGCCAGCAGCCGGGACAGGGGGTTTGAAAAACTGTTTTTT.

The chain carries TRBV5-1 and TRBJ2-1; 12 nucleotides agree with TRBD2. Losses at the gene ends were 3 bases for V and 6 bases for J; bases not matched to a gene: 7. CDR3 length: 16 amino acids. Germline CDR1 reads SGHRS; CDR2 reads YFSETQ. The CDR3 spells CASSSLAGGQVNEQFF. The DNA of the CDR3 is TGCGCCAGCAGCTCCCTAGCGGGGGGGCAGGTCAATGAGCAGTTCTTC.

The genes are TRBV7-6 and TRBJ2-7, with D maybe TRBD2 (5 bases). Between the trimmed V and J ends, which lost 0 bases and 5 bases, there was a span of 8 bases. This CDR3 region has 13 residues. CDR1 is SGHVS, CDR2 FNYEAQ, per germline. The CDR3 bases are TGTGCCAGCAGCTTAGCGTGGGGAGACGAGCAGTACTTC. It is translated as CASSLAWGDEQYF.

In DNA form, the CDR3 reads TGTGCCAGCAGTCCCGGGACAGCCAATTCACCCCTCCACTTT. It encodes CASSPGTANSPLHF. The chain links TRBV28 to TRBJ1-6; 7 bases agree with TRBD1. V dropped 5 bases and J dropped 7; count of bases not matched to a gene: 5. Germline V gene data show CDR1 as MDHEN and CDR2 as SYDVKM. CDR3 length: 14 amino acids.

The genes are TRBV2 and TRBJ1-5; D remains ambiguous. Germline loops: CDR1 SNHLY, CDR2 FYNNEI. This CDR3 is built from 13 residues. V was pared by 6 bases and J by 8 bases, with 14 bases between. DNA of the CDR3: TGTGCCAGCAGCGGGCAGCCCACCGAGCCCCAGCATTTT. Protein: CASSGQPTEPQHF. Full variable domain (outside the CDR3, taken from reference TRBV2 and TRBJ1-5): EPEVTQTPSHQVTQMGQEVILRCVPISNHLYFYWYRQILGQKVEFLVSFYNNEISEKSEIFDDQFSVERPDGSNFTLKIRSTKLEDSAMYFCASSGQPTEPQHFGDGTRLSIL.

The CDR3 loop reads CASSDSAGGRTGELFF. In nucleotides, the CDR3 is TGTGCCAGCAGTGACTCAGCGGGGGGTCGTACCGGGGAGCTGTTTTTT. The chain couples TRBV6-4 to TRBJ2-2; 9 bases fit TRBD2. With 0 bases clipped from V and 5 bases from J, the junction kept 4 bases outside the gene matches. Germline V gene lookup returns CDR1 MRHNA and CDR2 SNTAGT. The CDR3 loop spans 16 amino acids.

V usage is TRBV15 and J usage is TRBJ1-1, with 7 positions matching TRBD1. Germline-derived CDR1 and CDR2 are LNHNV and YYDKDF (reference sequence). The CDR3 has 14 amino acids. Germline trimming cut 9 bases from V and 5 bases from J; bases unmatched to any gene: 12. CDR3 DNA: TGTGCCACGAAAAGACAGGGTTCGGATACTGAAGCTTTCTTT. It specifies CATKRQGSDTEAFF.

This chain connects TRBV11-3 to TRBJ1-6; D is perhaps TRBD1 (6 bases). The CDR3 runs 14 residues. V gave up 6 bases and J gave up 8 bases, with 14 bases separating them. Germline V gene lookup returns CDR1 SGHNT and CDR2 YENEEA. The CDR3 is CASSSGQFDSPLHF. CDR3 in DNA: TGTGCCAGCAGTTCGGGACAATTCGATTCACCCCTCCACTTT.

V usage is TRBV5-6 and J usage is TRBJ1-2, with 8 bases fitting TRBD1. The trim removed 1 base at V and 7 bases at J, leaving 9 bases unmatched. Per germline, CDR1 SGHDT and CDR2 YYEEEE. The CDR3 runs to 15 residues. The CDR3 bases are TGTGCCAGCAGCTTGCAGCAGGGGGCAGTGAGTGGCTACACCTTC. Protein sequence: CASSLQQGAVSGYTF.

This rearrangement joins TRBV20-1 to TRBJ1-4; D is unresolved. V gave up 3 bases and J gave up 6 bases, with 5 bases separating them. CDR3 size: 11 residues. Germline CDR1 DFQATT, CDR2 SNEGSKA (reference sequence). The CDR3 sequence: CSAREYEKLFF. CDR3 nucleotide sequence: TGCAGTGCTAGGGAGTATGAAAAACTGTTTTTT.

This clone has a count of ten or more. The V gene is TRBV18, the J gene TRBJ1-1; 10 bases map to TRBD1. CDR3 length: 13 amino acids. V lost 5 bases, J lost 6 bases, and 3 bases stayed unmatched. The V gene's germline CDR1 is KGHSH and CDR2 LQKENI. CDR3 in DNA: TGTGCCAGCTCAGACAGGGGGCAGTCTGAAGCTTTCTTT. Translating gives CASSDRGQSEAFF. Drawing the rest from reference TRBV18 and TRBJ1-1, the complete variable domain is NAGVMQNPRHLVRRRGQEARLRCSPMKGHSHVYWYRQLPEEGLKFMVYLQKENIIDESGMPKERFSAEFPKEGPSILRIQQVVRGDSAAYFCASSDRGQSEAFFGQGTRLTVV.

For this clone: Other DNA sequences within the sample encode an identical CDR3. The gene calls are TRBV30 and TRBJ2-1; 7 nucleotides line up with TRBD1. The V gene end was trimmed by 0 bases and the J gene end by 10 bases; junction bases not matched to a gene: 3. The CDR3 spans 12 residues. From germline, CDR1 is GTSNPN and CDR2 SVGIG (reference sequence). The CDR3, as DNA: TGTGCCTGGAGTGTACAGGGGAAGGAGCAGTTCTTC. Its protein product is CAWSVQGKEQFF.

The chain uses TRBV4-2 and TRBJ2-2; D ambiguous. The CDR3 runs to 16 residues. Looked up from germline, CDR1 is LGHNA and CDR2 is YNFKEQ. Trimming removed 6 bases from V and 5 bases from J, with 19 bases in between. The CDR3 here is CASRSLTFLGTGELFF. DNA of the CDR3: TGTGCCAGCAGATCCCTGACCTTCCTTGGGACCGGGGAGCTGTTTTTT.

The rearrangement uses TRBV9 and TRBJ2-1, with 8 bases identical to TRBD1. After removal of 0 bases from V and 6 bases from J, the junction contained 8 bases not matched to a gene. This CDR3 comprises 16 residues. From germline, CDR1 is SGDLS and CDR2 YYNGEE. Written as DNA, the CDR3 is TGTGCCAGCAGCGTAGGACCAGGACAGGGTGGCAATGAGCAGTTCTTC. Its translation: CASSVGPGQGGNEQFF. Full variable domain (remainder filled in from reference TRBV9 and TRBJ2-1): DSGVTQTPKHLITATGQRVTLRCSPRSGDLSVYWYQQSLDQGLQFLIQYYNGEERAKGNILERFSAQQFPDLHSELNLSSLELGDSALYFCASSVGPGQGGNEQFFGPGTRLTVL.

This clone is labeled as medium-sized. This chain links TRBV6-1 with TRBJ2-1; 9 nucleotides line up with TRBD1. The V gene's germline CDR1 is MNHNS and CDR2 SASEGT. V was clipped by 1 base and J by 7 bases; unmatched bases: 5. The CDR3 has 15 amino acids. The CDR3 loop reads CASSEGVTGGNEQFF. Here the CDR3 DNA reads TGTGCCAGCAGTGAAGGGGTGACAGGGGGGAATGAGCAGTTCTTC.

A single count supports this clone. The chain combines TRBV5-4 with TRBJ2-5; a possible D gene is TRBD2 (5 bases). The V end lost 10 bases, the J end lost 5 bases, and 18 bases lay between the germline ends. The germline V gene encodes CDR1 SGHNT and CDR2 YYREEE (reference sequence). The CDR3 covers 13 residues. The CDR3 region has the DNA TGTGCCGCCCGGGAAAGACCCCAGGAGACCCAGTACTTC. This sequence encodes CAARERPQETQYF.

V gene TRBV6-5 combines with J gene TRBJ1-6; 9 nucleotides match TRBD1. Germline CDR1 and CDR2: MNHEY and SVGAGI. The CDR3 has 14 residues. V was pared by 4 bases and J by 9 bases, with 4 bases of the junction left unmatched. This chain's CDR3 is CASSWDRAGSPLHF. DNA of the CDR3: TGTGCCAGCAGTTGGGACAGGGCTGGTTCACCCCTCCACTTT.

This chain links TRBV6-4 with TRBJ2-1; the D gene is possibly TRBD2 (6 bases). Germline V lookup: CDR1 MRHNA, CDR2 SNTAGT. The V end was cut by 3 bases, the J end by 3 bases, with 12 bases between. CDR3 length equals 15 residues. The CDR3: CASSESTGDYNEQFF. The CDR3, as DNA: TGTGCCAGCAGTGAGTCAACGGGGGACTACAATGAGCAGTTCTTC.

The rearrangement joins TRBV9 to TRBJ2-3, with D tentatively TRBD2 (6 bases). The germline V and J ends were trimmed by 3 bases and 2 bases, with 13 bases remaining between them. Germline CDR1 is SGDLS and CDR2 is YYNGEE. CDR3 length equals 15 residues. CDR3 protein: CASSDEGGVTDTQYF. In DNA form, the CDR3 reads TGTGCCAGCAGCGACGAGGGCGGGGTCACAGATACGCAGTATTTT.

This chain links TRBV19 with TRBJ1-5; the match to TRBD1 covers 10 bases. Per the germline V gene, CDR1 is LNHDA and CDR2 is SQIVND (reference sequence). The CDR3 runs 15 residues. The ends lost 5 bases at V and 6 bases at J; junction bases unmatched: 7. In DNA form, the CDR3 reads TGTGCCAGTAGTTCCTCCGGGACAGGGGCTCAGCCCCAGCATTTT. As protein: CASSSSGTGAQPQHF. The variable domain in full, completed from reference TRBV19 and TRBJ1-5, reads DGGITQSPKYLFRKEGQNVTLSCEQNLNHDAMYWYRQDPGQGLRLIYYSQIVNDFQKGDIAEGYSVSREKKESFPLTVTSAQKNPTAFYLCASSSSGTGAQPQHFGDGTRLSIL.

This clone was counted a few times. The V call is TRBV29-1, the J call TRBJ2-1; D remains ambiguous. The ends were cut back, 4 bases at V and 8 bases at J, with 9 bases in the middle. The CDR3 length is 11 residues. Germline loops: CDR1 SQVTM, CDR2 ANQGSEA. The CDR3 nucleotides read TGCAGCGTTGCAGGAAGTCATGAGCAGTTCTTC. Encoded protein: CSVAGSHEQFF.

The chain couples TRBV9 to TRBJ2-3; 12 nucleotides agree with TRBD2. There are 15 residues in the CDR3. V lost 4 bases and J lost 6; bases outside the gene matches: 6. Looked up from germline, CDR1 is SGDLS and CDR2 is YYNGEE. The CDR3 sequence is CASSLTSGGGDTQYF. CDR3 DNA: TGTGCCAGCAGCCTGACTAGCGGGGGTGGCGATACGCAGTATTTT.

The chain employs TRBV10-1 and TRBJ1-1; TRBD1 agrees at 7 bases. Germline trimming cut 9 bases from V and 1 base from J; bases unmatched to any gene: 8. The germline CDR1 and CDR2 sequences are WNHNN and SYGVQD (reference sequence). This CDR3 spans 14 amino acids. CDR3: CASPRDSGNTEAFF. CDR3 nucleotide sequence: TGCGCCAGTCCGAGGGACAGTGGGAACACTGAAGCTTTCTTT.

The V and J genes are TRBV6-5 and TRBJ2-5, with 7 bases identical to TRBD1. There are 14 residues in the CDR3. V trimming: 4 bases; J trimming: 0 bases; junction bases outside the gene matches: 2. The germline V gene has CDR1 MNHEY and CDR2 SVGAGI. CDR3 loop: CASSSRGYQETQYF. As DNA, the CDR3 is TGTGCCAGCAGTTCCAGGGGGTACCAAGAGACCCAGTACTTC.

This clone was seen just once. This chain connects TRBV19 to TRBJ2-3, with 10 nucleotides matching TRBD2. Looked up from germline, CDR1 is LNHDA and CDR2 is SQIVND (reference sequence). The junction had 6 bases not matched to a gene; V was cut back by 5 bases and J by 4 bases. This CDR3 region has 15 residues. CDR3 amino acids: CASSPIAGGADTQYF. CDR3 bases: TGTGCCAGTAGTCCTATAGCGGGGGGCGCAGATACGCAGTATTTT.

The chain has TRBV24-1 and TRBJ2-7; possible D gene TRBD2, 6 bases. The germline CDR1 and CDR2 sequences are KGHDR and SFDVKD. The CDR3 contains 16 residues. Trimming cost V 3 bases and J 2 bases, with 16 bases left between them. CDR3 protein: CATSDPSGGIPYEQYV. The CDR3 region has the DNA TGTGCCACCAGTGATCCCTCCGGCGGGATCCCCTACGAGCAGTACGTC.

This clone appeared a single time. This sequence joins TRBV14 and TRBJ1-2; TRBD1 might be the D (5 bases). This CDR3 region has 14 residues. V lost 0 bases, J lost 4 bases, and 9 bases lay in between. Germline V gene lookup returns CDR1 SGHDN and CDR2 FVKESK. In DNA form, the CDR3 reads TGTGCCAGCAGCCAAGACAGGGATCCCTATGGCTACACCTTC. Its translation: CASSQDRDPYGYTF.

The V and J genes are TRBV7-2 and TRBJ1-2; no firm D call. CDR1 SGHTA and CDR2 FQGNSA come from the germline V gene. The CDR3 contains 14 residues. Trimming took off 2 bases at V and 8 bases at J, with 15 bases between the two ends. The CDR3 coding sequence is TGTGCCAGCAGCTTAATAGCAGAGGGTTGGGGCTACACCTTC. It codes for CASSLIAEGWGYTF.

The chain couples TRBV19 to TRBJ1-1; 7 bases are a match to TRBD1. The V gene end was trimmed by 5 bases and the J gene end by 6 bases; junction bases not matched to a gene: 27. Germline V lookup: CDR1 LNHDA, CDR2 SQIVND (reference sequence). The CDR3 covers 20 residues. This CDR3 reads CASSVRKYRDRLAIEAEAFF. CDR3 DNA: TGTGCCAGTAGTGTCCGAAAATACCGGGACAGACTAGCCATAGAGGCTGAAGCTTTCTTT.

This clone showed up just a few times. The chain employs TRBV6-5 and TRBJ2-7; 8 nucleotides agree with TRBD1. The trim removed 6 bases at V and 0 bases at J, leaving 7 bases unmatched. This CDR3 is built from 15 residues. Germline CDR1 and CDR2: MNHEY and SVGAGI. Here the CDR3 reads CASRPTGGSSYEQYV. For the CDR3, the DNA is TGTGCCAGCAGACCTACAGGGGGAAGCTCCTACGAGCAGTACGTC.